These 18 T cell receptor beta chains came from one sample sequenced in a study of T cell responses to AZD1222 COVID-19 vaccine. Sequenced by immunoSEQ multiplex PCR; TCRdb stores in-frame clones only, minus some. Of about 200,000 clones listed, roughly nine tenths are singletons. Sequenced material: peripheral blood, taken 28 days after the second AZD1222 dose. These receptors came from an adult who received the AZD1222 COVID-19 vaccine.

CDR3 amino acids: CAWSVWEGRQPQHF. The CDR3, as DNA: TGTGCCTGGAGTGTATGGGAGGGTCGGCAGCCCCAGCATTTT. The chain employs TRBV30 and TRBJ1-5; D gene ambiguous. V was trimmed by 0 bases and J by 7 bases, leaving 13 bases between them. Germline values: CDR1 GTSNPN, CDR2 SVGIG (reference sequence). This CDR3 has 14 residues. Variable domain in full (rest from reference TRBV30 and TRBJ1-5): SQTIHQWPATLVQPVGSPLSLECTVEGTSNPNLYWYRQAAGRGLQLLFYSVGIGQISSEVPQNLSASRPQDRQFILSSKKLLLSDSGFYLCAWSVWEGRQPQHFGDGTRLSIL.

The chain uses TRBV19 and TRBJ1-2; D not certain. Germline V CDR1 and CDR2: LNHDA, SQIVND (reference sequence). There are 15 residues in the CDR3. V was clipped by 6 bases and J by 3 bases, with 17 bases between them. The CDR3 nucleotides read TGTGCCAGTAGGAGATACACGGCGGGTCACTATGGCTACACCTTC. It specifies CASRRYTAGHYGYTF.

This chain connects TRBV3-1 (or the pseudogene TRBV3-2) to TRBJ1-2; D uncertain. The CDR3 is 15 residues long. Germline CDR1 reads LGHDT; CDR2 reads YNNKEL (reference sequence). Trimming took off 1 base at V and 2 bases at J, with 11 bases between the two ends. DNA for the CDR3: TGTGCCAGCAGCCAAGGCCAGCCCCTAAACTATGGCTACACCTTC. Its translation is CASSQGQPLNYGYTF.

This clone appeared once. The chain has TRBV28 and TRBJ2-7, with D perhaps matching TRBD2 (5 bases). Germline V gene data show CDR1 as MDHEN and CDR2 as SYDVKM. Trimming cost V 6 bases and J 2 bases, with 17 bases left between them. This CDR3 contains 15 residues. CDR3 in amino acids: CASSPRTRHTYEQYF. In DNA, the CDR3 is TGTGCCAGCAGCCCTCGGACTCGACATACCTACGAGCAGTACTTC.

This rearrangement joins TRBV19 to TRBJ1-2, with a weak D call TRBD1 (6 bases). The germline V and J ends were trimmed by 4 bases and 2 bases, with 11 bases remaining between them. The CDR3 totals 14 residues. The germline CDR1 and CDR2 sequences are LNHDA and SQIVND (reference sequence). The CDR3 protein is CASSTRGLNYGYTF. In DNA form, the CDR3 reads TGTGCCAGTAGTACCAGGGGCCTAAACTATGGCTACACCTTC. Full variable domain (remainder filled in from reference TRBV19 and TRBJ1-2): DGGITQSPKYLFRKEGQNVTLSCEQNLNHDAMYWYRQDPGQGLRLIYYSQIVNDFQKGDIAEGYSVSREKKESFPLTVTSAQKNPTAFYLCASSTRGLNYGYTFGSGTRLTVV.

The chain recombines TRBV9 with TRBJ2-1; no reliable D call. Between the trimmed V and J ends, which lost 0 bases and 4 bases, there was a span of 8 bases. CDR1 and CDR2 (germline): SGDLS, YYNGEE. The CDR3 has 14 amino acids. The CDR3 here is CASSVDPLYNEQFF. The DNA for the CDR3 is TGTGCCAGCAGCGTAGATCCCTTATACAATGAGCAGTTCTTC. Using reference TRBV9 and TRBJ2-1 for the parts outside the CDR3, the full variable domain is DSGVTQTPKHLITATGQRVTLRCSPRSGDLSVYWYQQSLDQGLQFLIQYYNGEERAKGNILERFSAQQFPDLHSELNLSSLELGDSALYFCASSVDPLYNEQFFGPGTRLTVL.

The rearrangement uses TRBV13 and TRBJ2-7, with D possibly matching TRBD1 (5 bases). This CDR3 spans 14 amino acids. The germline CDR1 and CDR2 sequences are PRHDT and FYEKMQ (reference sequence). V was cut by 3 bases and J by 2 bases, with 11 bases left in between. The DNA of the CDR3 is TGTGCCAGCAGCTTCCTCGACAGTACCTACGAGCAGTACTTC. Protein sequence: CASSFLDSTYEQYF.

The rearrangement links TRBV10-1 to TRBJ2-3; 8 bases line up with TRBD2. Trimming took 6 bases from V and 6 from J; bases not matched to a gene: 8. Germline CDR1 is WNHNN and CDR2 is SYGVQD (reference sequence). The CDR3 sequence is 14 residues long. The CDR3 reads CASSVAGKEDTQYF. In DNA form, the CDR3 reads TGCGCCAGCAGCGTAGCGGGGAAAGAGGATACGCAGTATTTT.

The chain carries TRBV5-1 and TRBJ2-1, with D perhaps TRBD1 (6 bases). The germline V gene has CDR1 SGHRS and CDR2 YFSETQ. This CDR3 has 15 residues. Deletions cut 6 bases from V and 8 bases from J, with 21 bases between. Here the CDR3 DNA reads TGCGCCAGCACACCTACAGGGTCTGGTCCGTATGAGCAGTTCTTC. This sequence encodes CASTPTGSGPYEQFF.

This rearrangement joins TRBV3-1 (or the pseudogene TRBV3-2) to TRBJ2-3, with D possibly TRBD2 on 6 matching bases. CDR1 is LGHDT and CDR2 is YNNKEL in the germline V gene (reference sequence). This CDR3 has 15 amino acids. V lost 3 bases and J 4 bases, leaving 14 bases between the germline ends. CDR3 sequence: CASSHGEGGADTQYF. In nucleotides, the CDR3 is TGTGCCAGCAGCCATGGCGAGGGAGGCGCAGATACGCAGTATTTT.

The CDR3 nucleotides are TGTGCCAGCAGCAGAACCGGGACTAGGGACACCGGGGAGCTGTTTTTT. Amino acids: CASSRTGTRDTGELFF. The V call is TRBV7-3, the J call TRBJ2-2, with 8 bases aligning to TRBD2. CDR3 length: 16 residues. CDR1 is SGHTA and CDR2 is FQGTGA in the germline V gene. J was trimmed by 3 bases and V by 5 bases; bases with no gene match: 8.

The CDR3 coding sequence is TGTGCCAGCTCGCAGAGGGGCGCAGATGGGGAGCAGTACTTC. The encoded protein is CASSQRGADGEQYF. The chain links TRBV18 to TRBJ2-7; D tentatively fits TRBD1 or TRBD2 (5 bases each). Between the trimmed V and J ends, which lost 6 bases and 7 bases, there was a span of 19 bases. The CDR3 extends over 14 amino acids. Germline CDR1 reads KGHSH; CDR2 reads LQKENI. The full variable domain, with the rest looked up from reference TRBV18 and TRBJ2-7, is NAGVMQNPRHLVRRRGQEARLRCSPMKGHSHVYWYRQLPEEGLKFMVYLQKENIIDESGMPKERFSAEFPKEGPSILRIQQVVRGDSAAYFCASSQRGADGEQYFGPGTRLTVT.

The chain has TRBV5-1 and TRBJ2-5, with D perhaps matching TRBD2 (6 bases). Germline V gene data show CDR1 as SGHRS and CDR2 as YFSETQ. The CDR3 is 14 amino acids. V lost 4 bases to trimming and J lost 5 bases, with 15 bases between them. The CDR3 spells CASSPKGAGETQYF. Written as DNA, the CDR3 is TGCGCCAGCAGCCCTAAGGGCGCGGGGGAGACCCAGTACTTC.

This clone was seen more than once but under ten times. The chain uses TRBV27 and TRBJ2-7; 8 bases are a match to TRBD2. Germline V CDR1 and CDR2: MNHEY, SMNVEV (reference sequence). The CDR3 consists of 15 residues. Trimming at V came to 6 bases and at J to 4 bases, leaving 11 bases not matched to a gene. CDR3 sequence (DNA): TGTGCCAGCAGCCGGAGACTAGCGACCGAATACGAGCAGTACTTC. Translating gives CASSRRLATEYEQYF.

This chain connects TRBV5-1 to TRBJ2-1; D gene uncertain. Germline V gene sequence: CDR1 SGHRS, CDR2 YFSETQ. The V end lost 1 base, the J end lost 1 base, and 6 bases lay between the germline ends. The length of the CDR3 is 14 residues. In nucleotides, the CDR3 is TGCGCCAGCAGCTTGTGGCAGTCCTACAATGAGCAGTTCTTC. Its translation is CASSLWQSYNEQFF.

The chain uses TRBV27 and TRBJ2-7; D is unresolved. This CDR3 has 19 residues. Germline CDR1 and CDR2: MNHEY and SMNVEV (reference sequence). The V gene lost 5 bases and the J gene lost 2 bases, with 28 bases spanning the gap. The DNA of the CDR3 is TGTGCCAGCAGTGGCCTAACGGCGAAGGGAAGATTTGACACCTACGAGCAGTACTTC. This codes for CASSGLTAKGRFDTYEQYF.

The CDR3 DNA follows: TGTGCCAGCAGTGAAGGTGGAACTAATGAAAAACTGTTTTTT. Translating it yields CASSEGGTNEKLFF. The chain combines TRBV6-1 with TRBJ1-4; D ambiguous. The CDR3 is 14 residues long. Germline CDR1 MNHNS, CDR2 SASEGT. V lost 1 base and J 1 base, leaving 4 bases between the germline ends.

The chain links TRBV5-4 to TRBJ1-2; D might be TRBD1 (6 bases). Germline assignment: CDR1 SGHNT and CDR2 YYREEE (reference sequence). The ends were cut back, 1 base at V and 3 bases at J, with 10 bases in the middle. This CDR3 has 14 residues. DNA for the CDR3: TGTGCCAGCAGCTTGAACAGGGACCACTATGGCTACACCTTC. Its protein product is CASSLNRDHYGYTF.